This T cell receptor (beta chain) appears in the sequencing data of a study of radiation and T cells in renal cell carcinoma. Germline CDR1 and CDR2: LGHNA and YNFKEQ. J was trimmed by 3 bases and V by 1 base; bases with no gene match: 6. The CDR3 totals 17 residues. Libraries were prepared by immunoSEQ multiplex PCR; TCRdb keeps only in-frame clonotypes and omits some of them. This table holds 14,000 to 15,000 clones, roughly 60% found once. Treatment reported: treatment-naive control, cytoreductive nephrectomy. This material consisted of tumor tissue, taken from a patient whose treatment was nephrectomy without radiotherapy. The clonotype comes from a man aged 55 to 70 with renal cell carcinoma. This rearrangement joins TRBV4-2 to TRBJ2-1, with 10 positions matching TRBD2. The CDR3 reads CASSQGRTSGVYNEQFF. The CDR3 nucleotides read TGTGCCAGCAGCCAAGGCCGAACTAGCGGGGTCTACAATGAGCAGTTCTTC.